This T cell receptor (beta chain) was found in a study of response to subunit inactivated influenza vaccine. In its sample, this clonotype was seen many times. The antigen remains unidentified. Study-wide findings and caveats: New T cells are recruited in small numbers by each seasonal influenza vaccination, according to the authors' suggestion.

TCRdb re-called the RT-PCR reads with MiXCR, one entry per CDR3 protein. Among over 750,000 distinct CDR3 sequences listed, 21% were seen once. Germline V CDR1 and CDR2: MDHEN, SYDVKM. V lost 5 bases and J lost 5; bases outside the gene matches: 15. The CDR3 spans 17 residues. The sequence was collected from a man aged 50 or older who received an inactivated influenza vaccine. Material: PBMCs from blood, obtained 4 to 6 days after vaccination. The J gene is TRBJ2-3, the V gene TRBV28; 8 nucleotides agree with TRBD1. The CDR3 reads CASSEALGTGNQDTQYF. The CDR3 DNA reads TGTGCCAGCAGTGAAGCCCTCGGGACAGGCAACCAAGATACGCAGTATTTT.